Reported below is one T cell receptor beta chain. What it binds is not known. The germline V gene encodes CDR1 MDHEN and CDR2 SYDVKM. V lost 5 bases and J lost 5, with 15 bases in between. CDR3 length equals 14 residues. This entry comes from a study of neurological immune-mediated disorders. The unsorted libraries were made from 2 million PBMCs kept at -80 C. Findings and caveats of the study: None of the CDR3 amino acid sequences found in expanded clones was shared across subjects. This suggests that the TCR-beta repertoires were private in all groups.

It was by 5'RACE with 10-nucleotide random UMIs that the cDNA was made. TCRdb re-called the 5' RACE reads through MiXCR, storing one row per CDR3 protein. The table has 15,000 to 20,000 distinct CDR3 sequences, roughly a fifth seen once; the top ten hold 23%. This clonotype originated in a man in his forties or fifties in good health. V and J are TRBV28 and TRBJ2-5; D may be TRBD1 (6 bases). The sample was PBMCs. The CDR3 is CASSNQGWRETQYF. The CDR3 DNA reads as TGTGCCAGCAGTAACCAGGGGTGGCGGGAGACCCAGTACTTC.